Below, one T cell receptor beta chain is given with its context. The data are from a study of PD-L1 blockade in urothelial cancer. Study-wide context: Men with urothelial cancer arising in the bladder made up about nine tenths of the roughly 29 patients. Patients had undergone 0 to 3 prior chemotherapy regimens. Blood was tested 3 weeks (second dose) and 6 weeks into treatment. A median blood sample held around 130,000 T cells and more than 80,000 unique TCRs.

The table came from immunoSEQ multiplex PCR; TCRdb's copy has only in-frame clones and leaves some out. The sample consists of under 130,000 clones, around 82% of them appearing once. The TCR was taken from a man aged 50 to 60 with urothelial cancer. The sample consisted of PBMCs, taken around atezolizumab (anti-PD-L1) treatment.

In DNA form, the CDR3 reads TGTGCCAGCATCCCCAATGACCCGACTAGCGGGAGGGCCAGGTACGAGCAGTACTTC. As protein: CASIPNDPTSGRARYEQYF. The chain combines TRBV7-8 with TRBJ2-7, with 14 bases lining up with TRBD2. The germline V gene encodes CDR1 SGHVS and CDR2 FQNEAQ. Trimming removed 7 bases from V and 4 bases from J; junction bases left unmatched: 18. The CDR3 totals 19 residues.